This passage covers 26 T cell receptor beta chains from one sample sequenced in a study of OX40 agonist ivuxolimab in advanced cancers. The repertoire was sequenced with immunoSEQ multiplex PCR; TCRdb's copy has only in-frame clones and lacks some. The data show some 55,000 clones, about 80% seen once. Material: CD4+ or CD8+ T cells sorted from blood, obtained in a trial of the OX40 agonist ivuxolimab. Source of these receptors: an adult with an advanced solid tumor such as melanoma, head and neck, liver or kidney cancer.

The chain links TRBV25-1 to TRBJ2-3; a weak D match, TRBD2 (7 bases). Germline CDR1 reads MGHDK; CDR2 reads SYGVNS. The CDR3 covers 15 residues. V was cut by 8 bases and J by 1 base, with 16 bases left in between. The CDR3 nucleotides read TGTGCCAGCTCTTGGGGGGGCAGACGCACAGATACGCAGTATTTT. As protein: CASSWGGRRTDTQYF.

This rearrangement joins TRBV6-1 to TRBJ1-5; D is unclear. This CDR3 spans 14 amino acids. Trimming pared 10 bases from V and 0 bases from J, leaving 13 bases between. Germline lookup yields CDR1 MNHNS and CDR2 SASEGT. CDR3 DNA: TGTGCCATCAAAAAACGGGATAGCAATCAGCCCCAGCATTTT. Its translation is CAIKKRDSNQPQHF.

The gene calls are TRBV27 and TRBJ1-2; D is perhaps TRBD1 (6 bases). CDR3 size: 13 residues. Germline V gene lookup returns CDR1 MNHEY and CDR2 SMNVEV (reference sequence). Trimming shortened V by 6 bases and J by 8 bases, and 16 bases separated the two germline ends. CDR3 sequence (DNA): TGTGCCAGCAGACGTACAGGGAAGGGGGGCTACACCTTC. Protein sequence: CASRRTGKGGYTF.

DNA for the CDR3: TGTGCCAGCAGCCCCCCTTCTGGAAACACCATATATTTT. Protein sequence: CASSPPSGNTIYF. This chain joins TRBV9 and TRBJ1-3; D call uncertain. The V gene's germline CDR1 is SGDLS and CDR2 YYNGEE. The CDR3 loop spans 13 amino acids. Between the trimmed V and J ends, which lost 4 bases and 1 base, there was a span of 6 bases.

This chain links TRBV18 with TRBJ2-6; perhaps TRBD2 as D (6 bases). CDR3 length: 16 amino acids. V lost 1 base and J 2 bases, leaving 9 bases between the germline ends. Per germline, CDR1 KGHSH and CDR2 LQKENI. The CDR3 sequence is CASSPRSGAGANVLTF. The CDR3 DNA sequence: TGTGCCAGCTCACCACGGTCGGGGGCTGGGGCCAACGTCCTGACTTTC.

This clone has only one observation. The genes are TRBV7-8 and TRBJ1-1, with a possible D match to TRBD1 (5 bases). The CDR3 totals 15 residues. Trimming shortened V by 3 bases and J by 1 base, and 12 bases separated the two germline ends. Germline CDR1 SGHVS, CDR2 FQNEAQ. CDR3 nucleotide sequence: TGTGCCAGCAGCTTCGTTTGGGGCGCGAACACTGAAGCTTTCTTT. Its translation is CASSFVWGANTEAFF.

The CDR3 is CASSLRLAGGPVTDTQYF. The CDR3 DNA reads as TGCGCCAGCAGCCTTCGACTAGCGGGGGGGCCGGTCACAGATACGCAGTATTTT. V gene TRBV5-1 combines with J gene TRBJ2-3, with TRBD2 identical over 14 bases. Germline assignment: CDR1 SGHRS and CDR2 YFSETQ. This CDR3 region has 18 residues. V lost 4 bases and J lost 2; bases outside the gene matches: 9.

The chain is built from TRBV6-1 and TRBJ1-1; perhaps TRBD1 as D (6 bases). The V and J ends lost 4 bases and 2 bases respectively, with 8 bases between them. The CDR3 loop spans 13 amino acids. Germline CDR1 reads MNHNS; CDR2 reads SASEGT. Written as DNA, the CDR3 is TGTGCCAGCAGTGTAGGGGGAAACACTGAAGCTTTCTTT. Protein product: CASSVGGNTEAFF.

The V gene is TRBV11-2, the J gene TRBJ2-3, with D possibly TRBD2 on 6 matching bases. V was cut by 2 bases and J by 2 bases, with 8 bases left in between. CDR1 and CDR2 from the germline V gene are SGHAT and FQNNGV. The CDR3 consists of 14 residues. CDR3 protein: CASSLRGVTDTQYF. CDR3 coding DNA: TGTGCCAGCAGCTTACGCGGGGTCACAGATACGCAGTATTTT.

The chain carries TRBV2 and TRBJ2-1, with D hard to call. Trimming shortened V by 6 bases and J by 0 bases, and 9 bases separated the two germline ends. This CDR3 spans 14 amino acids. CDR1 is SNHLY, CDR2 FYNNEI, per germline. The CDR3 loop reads CASRKQSSYNEQFF. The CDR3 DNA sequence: TGTGCCAGCAGAAAACAGAGCTCCTACAATGAGCAGTTCTTC.

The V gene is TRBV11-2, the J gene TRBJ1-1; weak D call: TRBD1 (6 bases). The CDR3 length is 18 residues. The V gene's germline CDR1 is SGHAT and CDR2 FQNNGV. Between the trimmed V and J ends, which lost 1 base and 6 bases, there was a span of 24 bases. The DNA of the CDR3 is TGTGCCAGCAGCTTAGGAGGTGGCTGGGGGCGAATGGTTGCTGAAGCTTTCTTT. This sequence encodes CASSLGGGWGRMVAEAFF.

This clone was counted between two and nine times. The CDR3 nucleotides are TGCAGCGCTAAGGGCCTCACTGAAGCTTTCTTT. This translates into CSAKGLTEAFF. This chain links TRBV29-1 with TRBJ1-1; D gene uncertain. Germline CDR1 is SQVTM and CDR2 is ANQGSEA. Trimming removed 7 bases at V and 4 bases at J, with 10 bases between. The CDR3 is 11 residues long.

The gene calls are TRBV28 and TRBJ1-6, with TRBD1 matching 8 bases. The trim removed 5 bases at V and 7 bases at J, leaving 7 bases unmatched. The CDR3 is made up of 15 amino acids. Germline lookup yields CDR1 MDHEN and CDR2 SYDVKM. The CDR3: CASSLPAGGNSPLHF. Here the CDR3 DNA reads TGTGCCAGCAGTCTTCCCGCAGGGGGCAATTCACCCCTCCACTTT.

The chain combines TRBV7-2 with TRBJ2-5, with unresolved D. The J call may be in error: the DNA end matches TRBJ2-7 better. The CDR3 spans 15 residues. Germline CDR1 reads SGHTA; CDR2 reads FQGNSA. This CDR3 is CASSLASRSSYEQYF. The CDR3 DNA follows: TGTGCCAGCAGCTTAGCTAGCAGGAGCTCCTACGAGCAGTACTTC.

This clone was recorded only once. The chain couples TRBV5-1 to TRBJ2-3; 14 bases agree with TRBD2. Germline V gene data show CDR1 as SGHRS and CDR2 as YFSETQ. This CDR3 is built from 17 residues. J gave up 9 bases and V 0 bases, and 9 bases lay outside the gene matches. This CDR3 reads CASSLAPTSGGAGTQYF. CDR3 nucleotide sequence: TGCGCCAGCAGCTTGGCCCCGACTAGCGGGGGGGCCGGCACGCAGTATTTT.

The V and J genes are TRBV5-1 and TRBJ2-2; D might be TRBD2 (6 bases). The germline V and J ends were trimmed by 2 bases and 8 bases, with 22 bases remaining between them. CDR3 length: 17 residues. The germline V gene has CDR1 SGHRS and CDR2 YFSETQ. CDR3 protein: CASSFVSRRATYGELFF. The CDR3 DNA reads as TGCGCCAGCAGCTTCGTCTCTAGGAGGGCAACTTATGGGGAGCTGTTTTTT.

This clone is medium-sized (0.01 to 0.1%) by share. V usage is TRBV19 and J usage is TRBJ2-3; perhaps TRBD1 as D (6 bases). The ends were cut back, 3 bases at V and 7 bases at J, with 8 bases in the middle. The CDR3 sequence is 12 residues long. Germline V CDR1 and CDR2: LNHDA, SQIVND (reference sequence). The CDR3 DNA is TGTGCCAGTAGTATGACAGGCCATACGCAGTATTTT. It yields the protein CASSMTGHTQYF.

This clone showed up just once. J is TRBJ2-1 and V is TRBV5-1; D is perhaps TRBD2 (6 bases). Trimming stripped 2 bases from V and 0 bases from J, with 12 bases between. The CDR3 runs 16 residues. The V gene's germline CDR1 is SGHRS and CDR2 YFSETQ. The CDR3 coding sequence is TGCGCCAGCAGCTTAGGAGGGAGCCTCTCCTACAATGAGCAGTTCTTC. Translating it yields CASSLGGSLSYNEQFF.

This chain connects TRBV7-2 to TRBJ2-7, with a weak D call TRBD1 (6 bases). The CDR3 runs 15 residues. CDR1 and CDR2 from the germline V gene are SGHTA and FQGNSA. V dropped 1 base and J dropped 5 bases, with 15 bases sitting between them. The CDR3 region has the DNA TGTGCCAGCAGCTTAGTTACAGGGTTTACCCACGAGCAGTACTTC. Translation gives CASSLVTGFTHEQYF.

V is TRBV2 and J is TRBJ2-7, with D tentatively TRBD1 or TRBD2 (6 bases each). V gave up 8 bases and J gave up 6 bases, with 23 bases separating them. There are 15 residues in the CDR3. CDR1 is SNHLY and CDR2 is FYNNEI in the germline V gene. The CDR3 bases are TGTGCCAGCCGGGCTAATGGGATTGAGGGGGGCGAGCAGTACTTC. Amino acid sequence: CASRANGIEGGEQYF.

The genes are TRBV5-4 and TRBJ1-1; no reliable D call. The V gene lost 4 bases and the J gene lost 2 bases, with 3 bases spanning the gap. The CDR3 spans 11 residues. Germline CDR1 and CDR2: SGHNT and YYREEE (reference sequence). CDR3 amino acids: CASSLNTEAFF. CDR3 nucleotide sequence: TGTGCCAGCAGCCTAAACACTGAAGCTTTCTTT.

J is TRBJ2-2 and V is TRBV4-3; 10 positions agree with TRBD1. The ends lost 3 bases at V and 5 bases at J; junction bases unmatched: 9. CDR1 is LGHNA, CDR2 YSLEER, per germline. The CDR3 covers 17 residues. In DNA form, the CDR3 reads TGCGCCAGCAGCCAGGGCCGGGACAGGGGAAGGACCGGGGAGCTGTTTTTT. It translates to CASSQGRDRGRTGELFF.

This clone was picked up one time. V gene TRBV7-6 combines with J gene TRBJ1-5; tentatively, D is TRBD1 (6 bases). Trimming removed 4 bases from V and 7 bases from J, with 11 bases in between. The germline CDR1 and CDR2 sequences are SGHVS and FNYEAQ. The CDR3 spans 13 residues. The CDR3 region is CASSSQQGQPQHF. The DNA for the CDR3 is TGTGCCAGCAGCTCCCAACAGGGCCAGCCCCAGCATTTT.

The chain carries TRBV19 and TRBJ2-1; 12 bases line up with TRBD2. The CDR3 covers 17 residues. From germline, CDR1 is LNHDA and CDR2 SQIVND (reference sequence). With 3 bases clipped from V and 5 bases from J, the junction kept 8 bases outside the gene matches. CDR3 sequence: CASSIPRTSGINNEQFF. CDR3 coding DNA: TGTGCCAGTAGTATTCCCCGGACTAGCGGGATTAACAATGAGCAGTTCTTC.

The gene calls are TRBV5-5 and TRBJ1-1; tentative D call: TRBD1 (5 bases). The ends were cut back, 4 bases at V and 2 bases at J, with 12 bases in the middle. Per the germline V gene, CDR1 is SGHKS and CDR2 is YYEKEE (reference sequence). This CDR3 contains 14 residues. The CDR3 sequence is CASSVEGSNTEAFF. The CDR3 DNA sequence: TGTGCCAGCAGCGTAGAGGGGAGTAACACTGAAGCTTTCTTT.

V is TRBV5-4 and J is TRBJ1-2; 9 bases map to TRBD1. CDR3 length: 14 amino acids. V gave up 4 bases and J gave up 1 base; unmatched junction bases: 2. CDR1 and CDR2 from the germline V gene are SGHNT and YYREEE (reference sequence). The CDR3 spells CASSRTGVNYGYTF. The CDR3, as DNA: TGTGCCAGCAGCCGGACAGGGGTTAACTATGGCTACACCTTC.